This T cell receptor (beta chain) was recorded in a study of naive and memory T cell subsets. General study results and limits: The RNA method is potentially sensitive to activation and differentiation changes.

Whole-blood samples were 2 to 3 ml of peripheral blood from healthy adult volunteers. The library had UMIs added by 3' ligation of an oligonucleotide to TCR cDNA. The table lists this clonotype with many counts. Antigen specificity is unknown. For blood and skin samples, reverse transcription used TCR alpha and beta constant primers. Amplification of ligated cDNA took four PCR rounds with SP2 and nested alpha and beta constant primers. TCRdb itself ran the 5' RACE reads through MiXCR, one entry per CDR3 protein. The table includes 20,000 to 25,000 distinct CDR3 sequences, over 3.5% detected once. This CDR3 comprises 11 residues. Germline values: CDR1 DFQATT, CDR2 SNEGSKA (reference sequence). Trimming pared 7 bases from V and 7 bases from J, leaving 11 bases between.

This chain connects TRBV20-1 to TRBJ2-1; D remains ambiguous. The TCR comes from a male donor in good health. The CDR3 is CSVSHPNEQFF. For the CDR3, the DNA is TGCAGTGTATCTCATCCAAATGAGCAGTTCTTC.